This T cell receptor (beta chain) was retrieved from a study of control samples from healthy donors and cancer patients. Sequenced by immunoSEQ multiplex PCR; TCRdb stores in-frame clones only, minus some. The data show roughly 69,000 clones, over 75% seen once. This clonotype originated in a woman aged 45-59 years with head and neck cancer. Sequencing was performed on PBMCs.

CDR3 coding DNA: TGTGCCAGTAGCCCTGCGGGACAGGGGCTGTACGAGCAGTACTTC. Translating gives CASSPAGQGLYEQYF. The chain joins TRBV19 to TRBJ2-7, with TRBD1 identical over 10 bases. The germline V gene has CDR1 LNHDA and CDR2 SQIVND (reference sequence). V shed 6 bases and J 4 bases; nucleotides not matched to a gene: 9. The CDR3 covers 15 residues.